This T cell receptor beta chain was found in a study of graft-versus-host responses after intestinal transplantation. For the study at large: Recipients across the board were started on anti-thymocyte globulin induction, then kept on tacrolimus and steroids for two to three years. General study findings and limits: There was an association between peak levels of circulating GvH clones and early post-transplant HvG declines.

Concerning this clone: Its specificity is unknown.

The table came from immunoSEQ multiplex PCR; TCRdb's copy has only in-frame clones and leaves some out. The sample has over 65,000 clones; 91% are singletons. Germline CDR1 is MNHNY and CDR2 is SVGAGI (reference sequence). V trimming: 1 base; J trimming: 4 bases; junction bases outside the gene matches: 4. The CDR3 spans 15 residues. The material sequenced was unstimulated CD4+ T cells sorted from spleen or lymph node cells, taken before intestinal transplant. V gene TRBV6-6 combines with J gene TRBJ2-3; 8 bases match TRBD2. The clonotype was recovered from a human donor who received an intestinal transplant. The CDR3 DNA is TGTGCCAGCAGTTACTGGACGGGGGGGTCAGATACGCAGTATTTT. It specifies CASSYWTGGSDTQYF.